This T cell receptor beta chain was sequenced for a study of post-analysis software for immune sequencing data. About the research overall: The courses of disease that were included comprised relapsing-remitting, secondary progressive and progressive-relapsing multiple sclerosis. The study, taken as a whole, reports: Compared with controls, patients showed significantly lower normalized Chao1 diversity. In patients, TRBV5-6, TRBV5-1 and TRBV20-1 belonged to four or five TRBV segments found more frequently than in controls.

The CDR3 has 18 residues. In germline, CDR1 is SGHRS, CDR2 YFSETQ. Incorporated into the TCR beta cDNA libraries were unique molecular identifiers, which served to reduce PCR and sequencing biases. cDNA molecules numbering about 480,000 came from roughly 1.1 to 9.2 million T cells. MiXCR was run by TCRdb on the PCR reads, yielding one entry per CDR3 protein. The sample records about 620,000 distinct CDR3 sequences, around 47% being singletons. Concerning this clonotype itself: Its antigen remains unknown.

This chain links TRBV5-1 with TRBJ2-4; weak D call: TRBD2 (5 bases). The assigned J gene may be wrong: the sequence end matches TRBJ2-7 better. The sequencing sample was made of blood. The receptor was isolated from a girl between 5 and 17 years old with multiple sclerosis. The CDR3 reads CASSLVARVPLQPYEQYF. The DNA of the CDR3 is TGCGCCAGCAGCTTGGTCGCGCGGGTACCCCTTCAGCCCTACGAGCAGTACTTC.